The entry below describes one T cell receptor (beta chain). The CDR3 spans 15 residues. The V end lost 6 bases, the J end lost 4 bases, and 18 bases lay between the germline ends. Germline V gene data show CDR1 as MNHEY and CDR2 as SVGEGT. Study processing details: Researchers report that nucleated cell counts were estimated from reference gene primer amplification. Data came from immunoSEQ multiplex PCR; TCRdb stores just in-frame clones and leaves some out. D and trimming come from the DNA, and the V and J calls and clone size come from that table. The sample has hundreds of thousands of clones, around nine tenths seen once. This sample is part of a study of blood T cell repertoires in COVID-19. Study background: Two consecutive negative NP/OP PCR tests, clearance, or resolved symptoms defined Cohort 3 recovery. From T cells, B-cell-depleted T cells, or PBMCs came the material, which was cDNA or gDNA.

Recruitment covered about two dozen US areas and drew participants whose ages spanned about 18 to 90 years. V is TRBV6-2 or TRBV6-3 and J is TRBJ1-1; perhaps TRBD1 as D (5 bases). The source of this sequence is a woman in her sixties or seventies in a cohort exposed to, infected with or recovered from COVID-19 (not recorded which). Specimen: PBMCs or T cells enriched from blood (not recorded which). The CDR3, as DNA: TGTGCCAGCAGCCCCAGGGTCCGAGGTGGCACTGAAGCTTTCTTT. Translated: CASSPRVRGGTEAFF.